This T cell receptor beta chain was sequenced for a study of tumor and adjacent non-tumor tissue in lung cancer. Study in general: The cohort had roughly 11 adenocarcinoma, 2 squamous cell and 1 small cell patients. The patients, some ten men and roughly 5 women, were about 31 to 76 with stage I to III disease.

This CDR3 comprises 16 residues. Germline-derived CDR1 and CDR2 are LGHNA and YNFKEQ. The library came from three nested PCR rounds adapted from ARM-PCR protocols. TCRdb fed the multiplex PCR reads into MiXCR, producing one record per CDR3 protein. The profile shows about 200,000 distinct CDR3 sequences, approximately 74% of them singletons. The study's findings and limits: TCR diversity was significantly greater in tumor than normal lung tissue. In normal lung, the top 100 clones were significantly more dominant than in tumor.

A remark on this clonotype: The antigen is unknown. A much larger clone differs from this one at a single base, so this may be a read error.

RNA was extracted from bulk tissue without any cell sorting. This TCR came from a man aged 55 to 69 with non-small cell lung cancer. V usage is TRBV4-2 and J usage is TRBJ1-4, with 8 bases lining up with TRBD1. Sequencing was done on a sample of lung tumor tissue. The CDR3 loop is CASRQDRTGISEKLFF. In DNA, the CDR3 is TGTGCCAGCAGACAAGACAGGACAGGGATAAGTGAAAAACTGTTTTTT.